This TCR beta chain was recovered during a study of blood T cell repertoires in COVID-19. This table comes from immunoSEQ multiplex PCR, and its TCRdb copy is limited to in-frame clones, with some not included. The data hold about 44,000 clones, with around 75% observed a single time. The CDR3 is 17 amino acids. Germline CDR1 and CDR2: SGDLS and YYNGEE. The V end lost 2 bases, the J end lost 3 bases, and 17 bases lay between the germline ends. Sequencing input: peripheral blood. The clonotype originates from a man aged 80 or over with acute or convalescent COVID-19. The chain combines TRBV9 with TRBJ2-2, with D possibly TRBD2 on 6 matching bases. The CDR3, as DNA: TGTGCCAGCAGCGTGTTACCCGGGAGACGGGACACCGGGGAGCTGTTTTTT. Protein product: CASSVLPGRRDTGELFF.